This T cell receptor beta chain appears in the sequencing data of a study of regulatory T cells in long-lasting Graves disease. Background on the study: Newly diagnosed Graves' patients took antithyroid drugs under 3 months.

This clonotype occurred once. Trimming pared 4 bases from V and 4 bases from J, leaving 17 bases between. The CDR3 is made up of 15 amino acids. Germline-derived CDR1 and CDR2 are SGHRS and YFSETQ. As to time point: newly diagnosed GD, antithyroid drugs for less than 3 months. PBMC-extracted RNA yielded the TCR library. Relying on iRepertoire HTBI primers and Arm-PCR of CDR3 regions, the team built TCR beta libraries. TCRdb fed the multiplex PCR reads into MiXCR, producing one record per CDR3 protein. This table holds approximately 350,000 distinct CDR3 sequences, approximately 15% found once. A further study also used this sample, focusing on T cells in Graves' hyperthyroidism and ophthalmopathy. That paper adds: The HTBI set primed first-round TCR CDR3 RT-PCR. Model-based prediction identified ophthalmopathy a median 6.5 months prior to its onset.

The chain couples TRBV5-1 to TRBJ1-2, with a possible D match to TRBD1 (5 bases). This clonotype originated in a middle-aged man with Graves disease. Source: peripheral blood mononuclear cells (PBMCs), taken at new diagnosis, from a patient treated with antithyroid drugs. As DNA, the CDR3 is TGCGCCAGCAGCGGCCGGGACGGGGGTCCCTATGGCTACACCTTC. This gives the protein CASSGRDGGPYGYTF.